The 20 T cell receptor beta chains below were found in one sample sequenced in a study of cytomegalovirus exposure and HLA in healthy donors. The study ran its PCR with 60 Vbeta and 13 Jbeta primers. Using immunoSEQ multiplex PCR, the repertoire was profiled, and TCRdb retains in-frame clones only, with some absent. The sample includes fewer than 110,000 clones, about 81% of them seen just once. The sequencing input was PBMCs. The receptors were sampled from a man younger than 45 in good health and CMV-seropositive.

The chain uses TRBV7-9 and TRBJ1-4, with a weak D call TRBD1 (6 bases). The germline V and J ends were trimmed by 2 bases and 8 bases, with 18 bases remaining between them. Germline V gene data show CDR1 as SEHNR and CDR2 as FQNEAQ (reference sequence). The CDR3 contains 16 residues. Here the CDR3 DNA reads TGTGCCAGCAGCTTACGTAAAGACAGGTTAGGCGAAAAACTGTTTTTT. This encodes CASSLRKDRLGEKLFF.

The gene calls are TRBV7-9 and TRBJ1-3, with 7 bases identical to TRBD1. The V gene end was trimmed by 4 bases and the J gene end by 4 bases; junction bases not matched to a gene: 4. The CDR3 spans 14 residues. Germline V CDR1 and CDR2: SEHNR, FQNEAQ (reference sequence). CDR3 in amino acids: CASSYRGDGNTIYF. The CDR3 DNA sequence: TGTGCCAGCAGCTACAGGGGTGACGGAAACACCATATATTTT.

This chain connects TRBV5-1 to TRBJ2-5; 8 bases line up with TRBD2. The CDR3 is 15 residues long. The V segment lost 3 bases and the J segment 1 base; nucleotides outside the gene matches: 5. In germline, CDR1 is SGHRS, CDR2 YFSETQ. CDR3 DNA sequence: TGCGCCAGCAGCTCTACCGGGACTAGCCAAGAGACCCAGTACTTC. It translates to CASSSTGTSQETQYF.

The chain has TRBV27 and TRBJ1-5; D gene unclear. Germline loops: CDR1 MNHEY, CDR2 SMNVEV (reference sequence). This CDR3 is 13 amino acids long. With 3 bases removed from V and 4 bases from J, the gap between germline ends came to 7 bases. CDR3 sequence (DNA): TGTGCCAGCAGTTTCTCAGGAAATCAGCCCCAGCATTTT. This translates into CASSFSGNQPQHF.

The rearrangement uses TRBV6-4 and TRBJ2-1, with 7 bases matching TRBD1. CDR1 is MRHNA, CDR2 SNTAGT, per germline. J lost 4 bases, V lost 6 bases, and 15 bases had no gene match. This CDR3 region has 17 residues. CDR3 DNA sequence: TGTGCCAGCAGCGGCGGAGCAGAGGGGGCTGGATACAATGAGCAGTTCTTC. It translates to CASSGGAEGAGYNEQFF.

This clone has a handful of counts. The chain carries TRBV5-6 and TRBJ2-6; no definite D call. Germline CDR1 is SGHDT and CDR2 is YYEEEE. V dropped 4 bases and J dropped 0 bases, with 17 bases sitting between them. The CDR3 consists of 18 residues. The CDR3 reads CASSGNHNSLSGANVLTF. In DNA, the CDR3 is TGTGCCAGCAGCGGAAATCACAACAGCCTCTCTGGGGCCAACGTCCTGACTTTC.

This clone was seen once. The V call is TRBV4-1, the J call TRBJ2-2, with D perhaps TRBD2 (5 bases). CDR3 length: 13 residues. V lost 4 bases, J lost 7 bases, and 10 bases lay in between. Germline CDR1 reads MGHRA; CDR2 reads YSYEKL. The CDR3 spells CASSPRGNGELFF. The CDR3 DNA sequence: TGCGCCAGCAGCCCCCGAGGGAACGGGGAGCTGTTTTTT.

This chain's CDR3 is CASSESRNQPQHF. CDR3 sequence (DNA): TGTGCCAGCAGTGAATCGCGTAATCAGCCCCAGCATTTT. The chain has TRBV6-1 and TRBJ1-5; D remains ambiguous. Between the trimmed V and J ends, which lost 2 bases and 4 bases, there was a span of 6 bases. In germline, CDR1 is MNHNS, CDR2 SASEGT. The CDR3 contains 13 residues.

J is TRBJ2-3 and V is TRBV5-6; TRBD2 is a possible D gene (5 bases). There are 17 residues in the CDR3. The V gene lost 1 base and the J gene lost 3 bases, with 18 bases spanning the gap. Germline lookup yields CDR1 SGHDT and CDR2 YYEEEE. Here the CDR3 reads CASSLFGSSSGTDTQYF. As DNA, the CDR3 is TGTGCCAGCAGCTTGTTCGGGTCTAGCTCGGGGACAGATACGCAGTATTTT.

The J gene is TRBJ2-3, the V gene TRBV2; perhaps TRBD1 as D (5 bases). The CDR3 is 15 residues long. The germline V and J ends were trimmed by 5 bases and 1 base, with 13 bases remaining between them. CDR1 SNHLY and CDR2 FYNNEI come from the germline V gene. This CDR3 reads CASSLQVVGTDTQYF. The CDR3 DNA is TGTGCCAGCAGTCTACAGGTGGTAGGCACAGATACGCAGTATTTT.

J is TRBJ1-1 and V is TRBV5-4; TRBD1 agrees at 10 bases. The germline gives CDR1 SGHNT, CDR2 YYREEE (reference sequence). The CDR3 extends over 14 amino acids. Trimming took 5 bases from V and 10 from J; bases not matched to a gene: 11. This CDR3 is CASSFDRGLSGAFF. The CDR3 bases are TGTGCCAGCAGTTTCGACAGGGGGCTCTCCGGAGCTTTCTTT.

The chain employs TRBV5-1 and TRBJ2-7; TRBD1 aligns across 7 bases. Germline assignment: CDR1 SGHRS and CDR2 YFSETQ. V lost 3 bases, J lost 3 bases, and 18 bases stayed unmatched. There are 18 residues in the CDR3. For the CDR3, the DNA is TGCGCCAGCAGCTCGAAAGGGACAGCCCTTCGAGGGGGCTACGAGCAGTACTTC. It translates to CASSSKGTALRGGYEQYF.

The V and J genes are TRBV7-8 and TRBJ1-3; 7 bases map to TRBD1. The CDR3 contains 14 residues. The V and J ends lost 3 bases and 2 bases, in that order; junction bases with no gene match: 1. CDR1 SGHVS and CDR2 FQNEAQ come from the germline V gene. The CDR3 DNA reads TGTGCCAGCAGCTTGGGGACAGCTGGAAACACCATATATTTT. The encoded protein is CASSLGTAGNTIYF.

A few counts support this clone. The chain recombines TRBV27 with TRBJ1-3; 9 bases agree with TRBD1. The CDR3 is 15 residues long. CDR1 MNHEY and CDR2 SMNVEV come from the germline V gene (reference sequence). Trimming took 8 bases from V and 2 from J; bases not matched to a gene: 7. Here the CDR3 reads CASSSTGGPGNTIYF. In nucleotides, the CDR3 is TGTGCCAGCTCATCGACAGGGGGACCTGGAAACACCATATATTTT.

This rearrangement joins TRBV2 to TRBJ2-1; 7 bases align to TRBD1. Germline V CDR1 and CDR2: SNHLY, FYNNEI. The CDR3 sequence is 13 residues long. Germline trimming cut 10 bases from V and 3 bases from J; bases unmatched to any gene: 6. The DNA for the CDR3 is TGTGCCACACAACAGGGGAACTACAATGAGCAGTTCTTC. Translation: CATQQGNYNEQFF.

This clone appeared once. The chain is built from TRBV7-3 and TRBJ2-7, with 12 bases that match TRBD1. The junction had 6 bases not matched to a gene; V was cut back by 5 bases and J by 7 bases. This CDR3 is built from 14 residues. Germline CDR1 reads SGHTA; CDR2 reads FQGTGA. CDR3 DNA: TGTGCCAGCAGCCCAGGGACAGGGGGCATTGAGCAGTACTTC. Its translation: CASSPGTGGIEQYF.

The CDR3 nucleotides are TGTGCCGGCCCCCGGGACAGCGTATATAGCAATCAGCCCCAGCATTTT. This sequence encodes CAGPRDSVYSNQPQHF. The chain links TRBV7-9 to TRBJ1-5; TRBD1 aligns across 7 bases. V lost 11 bases and J lost 0; bases outside the gene matches: 13. The germline V gene encodes CDR1 SEHNR and CDR2 FQNEAQ (reference sequence). This CDR3 is built from 16 residues.

This clone was seen once. This rearrangement joins TRBV4-1 to TRBJ1-1; D remains ambiguous. The V end lost 1 base, the J end lost 1 base, and 13 bases lay between the germline ends. Germline assignment: CDR1 MGHRA and CDR2 YSYEKL. The CDR3 covers 16 residues. CDR3 in DNA: TGCGCCAGCAGCCAAGTAAGGACTTTCTGGAACACTGAAGCTTTCTTT. Translated: CASSQVRTFWNTEAFF.

The chain combines TRBV9 with TRBJ2-7, with 9 bases lining up with TRBD2. CDR1 SGDLS and CDR2 YYNGEE come from the germline V gene. The CDR3 extends over 15 amino acids. Germline trimming cut 3 bases from V and 3 bases from J; bases unmatched to any gene: 7. The CDR3: CASSADKAGGYEQYF. The CDR3 DNA is TGTGCCAGCAGCGCCGACAAAGCGGGGGGCTACGAGCAGTACTTC.

The chain employs TRBV4-2 and TRBJ2-2; D perhaps matches TRBD2 (6 bases). This CDR3 has 14 amino acids. V gave up 1 base and J gave up 6 bases, with 9 bases separating them. Germline V gives CDR1 LGHNA, CDR2 YNFKEQ. CDR3 residues: CASSQVSSAGELFF. As DNA, the CDR3 is TGTGCCAGCAGCCAAGTTTCTAGCGCCGGGGAGCTGTTTTTT.